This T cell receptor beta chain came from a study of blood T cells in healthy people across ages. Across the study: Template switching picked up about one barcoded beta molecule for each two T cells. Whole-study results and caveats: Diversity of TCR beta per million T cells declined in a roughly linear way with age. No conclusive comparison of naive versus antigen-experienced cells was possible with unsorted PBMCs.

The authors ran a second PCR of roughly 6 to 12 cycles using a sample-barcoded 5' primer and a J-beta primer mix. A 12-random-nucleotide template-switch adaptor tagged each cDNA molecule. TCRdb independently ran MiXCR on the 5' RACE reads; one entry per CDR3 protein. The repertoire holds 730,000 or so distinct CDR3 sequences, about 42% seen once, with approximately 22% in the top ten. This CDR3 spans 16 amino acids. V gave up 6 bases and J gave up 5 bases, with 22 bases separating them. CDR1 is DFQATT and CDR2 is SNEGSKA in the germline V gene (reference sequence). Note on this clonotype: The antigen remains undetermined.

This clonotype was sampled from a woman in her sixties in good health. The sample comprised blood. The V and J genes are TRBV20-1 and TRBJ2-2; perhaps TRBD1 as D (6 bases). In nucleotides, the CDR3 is TGCAGTGCCAACCCAAATCCAGGGGCCCGGACCGGGGAGCTGTTTTTT. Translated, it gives CSANPNPGARTGELFF.